This T cell receptor beta chain was observed in a study of T-cell memory formation after mild COVID-19 (dated by TCRdb to about 2021). In the study overall: Most TCR sequence clusters were specific to one of the two donors. In a couple of donors, T-cell clones that expanded and contracted after mild COVID-19 were tracked by sequencing TCRalpha and TCRbeta repertoires over time. The cohort was made up of two young adult volunteers, one female and one male, who were previously healthy. Points the paper makes about the study in general: Some responding clones were detected in pre-infection memory, which suggested that pre-existing cross-reactive memory T cells had joined the SARS-CoV-2 response. Contracting CD4+ clones appeared mostly in the CM and EM memory subsets, whereas CD8+ clones were enriched in EMRA. Only a couple of mild cases were covered in the study, and larger cohorts including severe cases with pre-infection samples were considered necessary. The second-wave clones that peaked on day 37 were not confirmed to be SARS-CoV-2 specific. Clones contracting from day 15 to 85 had balanced CD4/CD8 phenotypes, while a second wave expanding from day 15 to 37 was biased towards CD4+.

Ficoll-Paque density gradient centrifugation was used to isolate PBMCs. This clonotype was picked up a small number of times. Its antigen remains undetermined. Base qualities are not provided; no much larger clone lies one nucleotide away. Relative to germline, V is 1 base shorter and J is 3 bases shorter, with 7 bases between their ends. CDR1 and CDR2 were assigned from the germline V gene (reference sequence) as DFQATT and SNEGSKA. The CDR3 starts with the cysteine, ends with the phenylalanine, and has 13 residues. The retained sequence is limited to the CDR3, 39 bases, with the frame set at the first base. Sequencing was performed on an Illumina NovaSeq 6000. Using 5'RACE with constant-segment primers, TCRalpha and TCRbeta cDNA libraries were constructed, with sample barcodes and unique molecular identifiers added in the process. Trizol reagent was used to extract RNA from every sample. Library amplification was performed in two PCR steps, and a second sample barcode and Illumina TruSeq adapters were introduced in the second step. Sequencing of the libraries was done on an Illumina NovaSeq, producing 2 x 150 bp paired-end reads. The original pipeline was this. The reads were demultiplexed and collapsed into UMI-guided consensus sequences using migec v1.2.7. With mixcr v2.1.11, UMI consensuses were aligned to TRA and TRB V and J templates and assembled into clonotypes. Expanded or contracted clonotypes were those called significant by both edgeR and NoisET, with noise models trained on biological replicates. For edgeR calls, the thresholds were a false discovery rate-adjusted p below 0.01 and a log2 fold-change of 1. As an exploratory analysis of dynamics, max-normalized trajectories of the 1000 most abundant clonotypes were examined with PCA combined with hierarchical clustering. Separately sequenced CD4+ and CD8+ repertoires were used to assign a CD4 or CD8 phenotype to each responding clone. TCRdb reworked the public reads: Q25 trimming with fastp, MiXCR clone assembly, productive beta chains retained. Each entry is one CDR3 protein sequence, shown with its most common DNA and genes. Here the V and J calls rest on TCRdb's processing, not on the authors' analysis. The sample table records 250,000 to 350,000 distinct CDR3 sequences; around a sixth of these occur just once. The ten largest account for over 20% of the sample.

The TCR was taken from a man between 18 and 29 years old who had mild COVID-19 (a few samples of this study predate the infection). The sample titles of this study are shuffled in the database, so cell type and time point are left out; the donor was told from shared clones. The sample consisted of PBMCs or a T cell subset sorted from them (not recorded which). The sequence links TRBV20-1 to TRBJ1-5; the D gene lacks a confident call. The CDR3 region: CSARADPNQPQHF. The sequenced DNA is TGCAGTGCTAGAGCGGATCCCAATCAGCCCCAGCATTTT.